This is a list of T cell receptor beta chains from one sample in a study of blood T cell repertoires in COVID-19. TCRdb's table, derived via immunoSEQ multiplex PCR, lists solely in-frame clones and lacks some. The table includes about 150,000 clones, approximately 80% detected once. Material for sequencing was peripheral blood. The receptors here all came from a human donor in a cohort sampled during active COVID-19. Each CDR3 is given with its conserved first and last residue. The order of the fields is V gene, J gene, CDR3 protein.

>TRBV12-3/TRBV12-4|TRBJ1-2
CASSLGTDYGYTF
>TRBV18|TRBJ1-1
CASSLTTSQGTEAFF
>TRBV11-3|TRBJ2-1
CASSYRGPEGNNEQFF
>TRBV4-2|TRBJ1-1
CASRMTGWNTEAFF
>TRBV28|TRBJ1-6
CASKQGRNSPLHF
>TRBV4-2|TRBJ2-5
CASSLEAGTEFKETQYF
>TRBV10-3|TRBJ2-1
CAISDGGTGLYNEQFF
>TRBV2|TRBJ2-2
CASSSGGTNTGELFF
>TRBV5-8|TRBJ1-1
CASSFALQGLMNTEAFF
>TRBV11-3|TRBJ1-4
CASSLDGTKAEKLFF
>TRBV27|TRBJ2-1
CASTPLAGGSDEQFF
>TRBV6-5|TRBJ2-5
CASSRQASQETQYF
>TRBV20-1|TRBJ2-7
CSASGRGYEQYF
>TRBV6-5|TRBJ2-3
CASRLTGTDTQYF
>TRBV9|TRBJ2-2
CASSERNTGELFF
>TRBV2|TRBJ1-5
CASRGQLTSNQPQHF
>TRBV7-3|TRBJ2-1
CASSSGNEQFF
>TRBV18|TRBJ2-3
CASSPPSGRDTQYF
>TRBV29-1|TRBJ2-1
CSVVHWVAGGGNEQFF
>TRBV21-1|TRBJ2-7
CAAKKGQPGEQYF
>TRBV3-1/TRBV3-2|TRBJ2-5
CASRLRRETQYF
>TRBV6-5|TRBJ2-1
CASSTRQGGEQFF
>TRBV2|TRBJ2-3
CASTLTASGITDTQYF
>TRBV5-8|TRBJ2-2
CASSLQGTGELFF
>TRBV15|TRBJ1-4
CATSRPGTGGSEKLFF
>TRBV5-1|TRBJ1-1
CASRRDSLAAFF
>TRBV6-2/TRBV6-3|TRBJ1-4
CASSPWGERGEKLFF
>TRBV10-3|TRBJ1-4
CAISDSAGGQGALFF
>TRBV12-3/TRBV12-4|TRBJ1-1
CASTFRENTEAFF
>TRBV25-1|TRBJ1-1
CASKTSDRATEAFF
>TRBV29-1|TRBJ2-2
CSVASFGGYTGELFF
>TRBV5-1|TRBJ2-7
CASSLVGIEGQGSYEQYF
>TRBV19|TRBJ2-5
CASSIASGGALQETQYF
>TRBV28|TRBJ1-5
CASSLGQINQPQHF
>TRBV25-1|TRBJ2-1
CASSHLAGSYNEQFF
>TRBV2|TRBJ2-5
CASSVIVPQETQYF
>TRBV7-9|TRBJ1-2
CASSLGGTGSGYTF
>TRBV24-1|TRBJ1-2
CATSDSGQYYGYTF
>TRBV5-4|TRBJ2-3
CASSKGLAGGRSDTQYF
>TRBV3-1/TRBV3-2|TRBJ1-1
CASSQGRDSEAFF
>TRBV5-4|TRBJ1-2
CASSLVRDRYYGYTF
>TRBV10-3|TRBJ1-1
CAATGGVDTEAFF
>TRBV7-3|TRBJ2-1
CASSLQGASEQFF
>TRBV5-1|TRBJ2-1
CASSQELAGGKNEQFF
>TRBV27|TRBJ1-3
CASGSPSSGNTIYF
>TRBV9|TRBJ2-3
CASSVTISSTDTQYF
>TRBV19|TRBJ1-1
CASGNTVNTEAFF
>TRBV19|TRBJ2-1
CASSKPPGQGHNEQFF
>TRBV6-5|TRBJ1-5
CASLGDRGRGQPQHF
>TRBV19|TRBJ2-4
CASSSYSGEVDIQYF
>TRBV7-2|TRBJ1-3
CASSLEGTALLYF
>TRBV29-1|TRBJ1-1
CSVEGGTEAFF
>TRBV19|TRBJ2-1
CASSIGEREGQFFNNEQFF
>TRBV6-4|TRBJ1-3
CASSGQHSGNTIYF
>TRBV18|TRBJ2-7
CASSPGAEAYEQYF
>TRBV12-3/TRBV12-4|TRBJ1-1
CASTRGYSTEAFF
>TRBV28|TRBJ1-1
CASIDPGTGGTEAFF
>TRBV6-5|TRBJ2-7
CASSPGTGPGEQYF
>TRBV7-2|TRBJ2-1
CASSLGSGVVNEQFF
>TRBV18|TRBJ2-2
CASSPAGSTTGELFF